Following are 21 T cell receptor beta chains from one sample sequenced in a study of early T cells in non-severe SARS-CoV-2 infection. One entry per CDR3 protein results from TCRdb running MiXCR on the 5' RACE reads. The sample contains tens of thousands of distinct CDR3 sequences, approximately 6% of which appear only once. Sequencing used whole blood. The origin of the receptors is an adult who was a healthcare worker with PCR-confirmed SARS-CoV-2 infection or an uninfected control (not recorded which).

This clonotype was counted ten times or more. The DNA of the CDR3 is TGTGCCAGTAGTATAGATCTACGTCAGCCCCAGCATTTT. As protein: CASSIDLRQPQHF. The chain couples TRBV19 to TRBJ1-5; D remains ambiguous. V lost 0 bases and J lost 6, with 6 bases in between. The CDR3 extends over 13 amino acids. Looked up from germline, CDR1 is LNHDA and CDR2 is SQIVND (reference sequence).

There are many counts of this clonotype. CDR3 bases: TGCGCCAGCAGCCGGGACAGGGGCTCTAATGAGCAGTTCTTC. It yields the protein CASSRDRGSNEQFF. J is TRBJ2-1 and V is TRBV5-1; TRBD1 agrees at 10 bases. Germline CDR1 SGHRS, CDR2 YFSETQ. The CDR3 spans 14 residues. The V segment lost 4 bases and the J segment 7 bases; nucleotides outside the gene matches: 5.

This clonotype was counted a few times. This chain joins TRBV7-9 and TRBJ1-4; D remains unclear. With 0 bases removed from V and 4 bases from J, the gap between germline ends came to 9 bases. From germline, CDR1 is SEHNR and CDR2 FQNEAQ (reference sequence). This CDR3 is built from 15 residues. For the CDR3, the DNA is TGTGCCAGCAGCTTAGCACACGGCCTTAATGAAAAACTGTTTTTT. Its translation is CASSLAHGLNEKLFF.

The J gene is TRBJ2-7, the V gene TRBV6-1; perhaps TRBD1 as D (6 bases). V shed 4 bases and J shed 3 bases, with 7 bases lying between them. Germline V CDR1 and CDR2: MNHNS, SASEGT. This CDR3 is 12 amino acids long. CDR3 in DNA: TGTGCCAGCAGTGCGGACAGCTACGAGCAGTACTTC. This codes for CASSADSYEQYF.

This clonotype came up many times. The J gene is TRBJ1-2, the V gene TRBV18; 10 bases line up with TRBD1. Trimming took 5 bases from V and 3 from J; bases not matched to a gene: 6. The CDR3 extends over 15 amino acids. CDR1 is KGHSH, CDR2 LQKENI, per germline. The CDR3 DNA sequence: TGTGCCAGCTCAGCCCCGGACAGGGGGGACTATGGCTACACCTTC. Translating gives CASSAPDRGDYGYTF.

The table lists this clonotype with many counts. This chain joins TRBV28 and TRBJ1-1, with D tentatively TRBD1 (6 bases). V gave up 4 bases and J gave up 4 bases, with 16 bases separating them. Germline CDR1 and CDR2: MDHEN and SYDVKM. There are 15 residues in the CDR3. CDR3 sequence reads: CASSSRGPSVTEAFF. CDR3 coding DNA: TGTGCCAGCAGTTCCAGGGGCCCATCTGTCACTGAAGCTTTCTTT.

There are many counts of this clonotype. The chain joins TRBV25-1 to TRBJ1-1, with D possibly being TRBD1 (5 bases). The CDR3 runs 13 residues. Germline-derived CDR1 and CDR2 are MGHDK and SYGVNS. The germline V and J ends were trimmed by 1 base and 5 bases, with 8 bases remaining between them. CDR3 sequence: CASSEWGPTEAFF. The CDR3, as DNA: TGTGCCAGCAGTGAATGGGGACCTACTGAAGCTTTCTTT.

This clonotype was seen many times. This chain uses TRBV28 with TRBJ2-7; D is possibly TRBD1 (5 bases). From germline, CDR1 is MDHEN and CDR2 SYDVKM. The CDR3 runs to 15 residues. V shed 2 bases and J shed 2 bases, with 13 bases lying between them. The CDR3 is CASSLGADGAYEQYF. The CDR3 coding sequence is TGTGCCAGCAGTTTAGGGGCCGACGGAGCCTACGAGCAGTACTTC.

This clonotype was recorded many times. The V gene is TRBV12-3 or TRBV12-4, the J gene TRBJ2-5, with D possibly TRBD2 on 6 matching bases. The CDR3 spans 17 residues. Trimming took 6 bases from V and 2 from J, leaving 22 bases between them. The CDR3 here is CASSSGVVAENQETQYF. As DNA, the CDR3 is TGTGCCAGCAGCTCCGGTGTTGTAGCGGAGAATCAAGAGACCCAGTACTTC.

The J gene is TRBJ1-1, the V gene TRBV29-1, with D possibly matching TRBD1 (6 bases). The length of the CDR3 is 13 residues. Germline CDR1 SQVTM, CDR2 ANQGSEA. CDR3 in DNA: TGCACCACCCGGCGGGGGCAGGTCGCTGAAGCTTTCTTT. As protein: CTTRRGQVAEAFF.

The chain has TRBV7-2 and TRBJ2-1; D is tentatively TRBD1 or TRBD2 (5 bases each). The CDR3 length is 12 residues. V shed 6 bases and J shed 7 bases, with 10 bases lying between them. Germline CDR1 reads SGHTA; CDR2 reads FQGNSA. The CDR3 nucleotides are TGTGCCAGCAGGGGGGAGACGAATGAGCAGTTCTTC. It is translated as CASRGETNEQFF.

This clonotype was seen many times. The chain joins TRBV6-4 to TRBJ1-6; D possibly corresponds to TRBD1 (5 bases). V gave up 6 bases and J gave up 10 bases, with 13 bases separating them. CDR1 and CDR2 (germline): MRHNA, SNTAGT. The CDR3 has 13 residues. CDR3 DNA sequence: TGTGCCAGCAGCAGGGATTCGGAATCACCCCTCCACTTT. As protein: CASSRDSESPLHF.

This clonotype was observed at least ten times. This chain's CDR3 is CASRRTGTYEQYF. For the CDR3, the DNA is TGTGCCAGCCGCCGGACAGGGACCTACGAGCAGTACTTC. The J gene is TRBJ2-7, the V gene TRBV6-2 or TRBV6-3, with TRBD1 matching over 8 bases. CDR3 length: 13 amino acids. Unmatched junction bases numbered 5, after V lost 8 bases and J lost 2 bases. Germline V CDR1 and CDR2: MNHEY, SVGEGT.

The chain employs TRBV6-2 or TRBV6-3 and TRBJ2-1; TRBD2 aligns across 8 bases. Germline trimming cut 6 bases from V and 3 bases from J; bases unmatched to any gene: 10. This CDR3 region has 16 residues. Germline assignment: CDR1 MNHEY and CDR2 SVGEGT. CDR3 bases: TGTGCCAGCAGCCCGCCCAGGCGGGGGGACTACAATGAGCAGTTCTTC. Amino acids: CASSPPRRGDYNEQFF.

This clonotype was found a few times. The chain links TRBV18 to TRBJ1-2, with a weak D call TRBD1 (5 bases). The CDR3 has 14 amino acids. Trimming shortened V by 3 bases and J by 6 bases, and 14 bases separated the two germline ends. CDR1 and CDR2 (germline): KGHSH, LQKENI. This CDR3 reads CASSPIRQKNGYTF. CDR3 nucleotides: TGTGCCAGCTCACCCATCAGACAGAAGAATGGCTACACCTTC.

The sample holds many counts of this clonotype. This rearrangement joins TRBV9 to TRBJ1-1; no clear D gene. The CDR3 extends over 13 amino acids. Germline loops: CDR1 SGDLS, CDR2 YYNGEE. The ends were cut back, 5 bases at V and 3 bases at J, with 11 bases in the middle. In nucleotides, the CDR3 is TGTGCCAGCAGAGATGAATACGACACTGAAGCTTTCTTT. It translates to CASRDEYDTEAFF.

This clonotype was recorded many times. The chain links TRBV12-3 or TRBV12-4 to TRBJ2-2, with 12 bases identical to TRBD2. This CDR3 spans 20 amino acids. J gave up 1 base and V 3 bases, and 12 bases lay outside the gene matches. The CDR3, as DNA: TGTGCCAGCAGTTTCCCCTCACTAGCGGGGGGCTGGTGGAACACCGGGGAGCTGTTTTTT. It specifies CASSFPSLAGGWWNTGELFF.

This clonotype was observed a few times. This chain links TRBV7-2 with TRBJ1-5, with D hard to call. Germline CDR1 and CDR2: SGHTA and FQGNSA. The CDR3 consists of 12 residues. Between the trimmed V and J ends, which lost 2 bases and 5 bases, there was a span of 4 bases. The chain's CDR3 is CASSLYDQPQHF. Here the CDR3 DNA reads TGTGCCAGCAGCTTATACGATCAGCCCCAGCATTTT.

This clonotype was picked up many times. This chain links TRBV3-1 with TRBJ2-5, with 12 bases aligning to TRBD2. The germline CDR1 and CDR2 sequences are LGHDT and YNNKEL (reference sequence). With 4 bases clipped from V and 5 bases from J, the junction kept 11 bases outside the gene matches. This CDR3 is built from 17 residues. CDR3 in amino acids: CASSPGLTSGGAETQYF. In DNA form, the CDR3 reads TGTGCCAGCAGCCCTGGTCTGACTAGCGGGGGCGCGGAGACCCAGTACTTC.

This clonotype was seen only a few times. In nucleotides, the CDR3 is TGCGCCAGCAGTCAATTACGGGACCCCGCATACAATGAGCAGTTCTTC. Its protein product is CASSQLRDPAYNEQFF. This chain uses TRBV23-1 with TRBJ2-1; D may match TRBD1 or TRBD2 (5 bases each). TRBV23-1 is noted as an ORF with a role that remains uncertain. Trimming pared 1 base from V and 4 bases from J, leaving 14 bases between. The CDR3 extends over 16 amino acids.

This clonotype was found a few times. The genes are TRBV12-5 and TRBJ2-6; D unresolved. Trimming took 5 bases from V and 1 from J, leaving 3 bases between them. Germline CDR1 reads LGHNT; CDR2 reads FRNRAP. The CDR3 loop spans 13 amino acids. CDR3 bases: TGTGCTAGTGGTCATTCTGGGGCCAACGTCCTGACTTTC. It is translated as CASGHSGANVLTF.